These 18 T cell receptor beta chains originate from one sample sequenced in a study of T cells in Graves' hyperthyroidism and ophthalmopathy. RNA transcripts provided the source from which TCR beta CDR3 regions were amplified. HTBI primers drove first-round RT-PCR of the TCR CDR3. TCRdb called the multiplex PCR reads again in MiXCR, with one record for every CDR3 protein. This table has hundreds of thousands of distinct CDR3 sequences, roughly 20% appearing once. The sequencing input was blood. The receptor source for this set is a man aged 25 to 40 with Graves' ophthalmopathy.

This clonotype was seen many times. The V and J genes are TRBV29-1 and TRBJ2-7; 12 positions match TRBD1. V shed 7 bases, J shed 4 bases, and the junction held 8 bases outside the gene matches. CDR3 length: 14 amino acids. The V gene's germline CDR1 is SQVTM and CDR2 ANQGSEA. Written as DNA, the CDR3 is TGCAGCGCACGTCCGGGACAGGGGGCTTACGAGCAGTACTTC. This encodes CSARPGQGAYEQYF.

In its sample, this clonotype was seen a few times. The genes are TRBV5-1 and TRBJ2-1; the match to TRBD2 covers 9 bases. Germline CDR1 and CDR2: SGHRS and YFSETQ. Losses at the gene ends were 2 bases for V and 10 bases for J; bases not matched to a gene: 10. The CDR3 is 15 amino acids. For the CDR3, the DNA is TGCGCCAGCAGCTTACTCGCGGGAGGGCCCGGGGAGCAGTTCTTC. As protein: CASSLLAGGPGEQFF.

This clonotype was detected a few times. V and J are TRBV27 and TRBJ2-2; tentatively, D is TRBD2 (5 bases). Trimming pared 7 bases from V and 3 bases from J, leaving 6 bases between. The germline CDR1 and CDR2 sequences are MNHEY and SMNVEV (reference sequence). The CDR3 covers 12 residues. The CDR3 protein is CASMDYTGELFF. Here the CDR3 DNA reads TGTGCCAGCATGGACTACACCGGGGAGCTGTTTTTT.

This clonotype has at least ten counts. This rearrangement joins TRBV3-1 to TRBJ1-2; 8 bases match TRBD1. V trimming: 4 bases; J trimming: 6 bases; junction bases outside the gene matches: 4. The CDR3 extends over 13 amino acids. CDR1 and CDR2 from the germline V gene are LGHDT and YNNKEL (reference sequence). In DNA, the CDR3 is TGTGCCAGCAGCCCTAGGACAGGGAATGGCTACACCTTC. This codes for CASSPRTGNGYTF.

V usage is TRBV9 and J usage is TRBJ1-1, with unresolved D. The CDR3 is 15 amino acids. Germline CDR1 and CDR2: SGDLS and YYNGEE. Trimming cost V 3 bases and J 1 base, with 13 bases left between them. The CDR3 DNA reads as TGTGCCAGCAGCGATTCCGGGCAAAGGAACACTGAAGCTTTCTTT. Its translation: CASSDSGQRNTEAFF.

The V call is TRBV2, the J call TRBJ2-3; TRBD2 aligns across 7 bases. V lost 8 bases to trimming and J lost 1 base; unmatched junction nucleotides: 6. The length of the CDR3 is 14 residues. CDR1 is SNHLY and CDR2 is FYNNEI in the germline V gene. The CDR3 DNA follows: TGTGCCAGCGGGACGGGAGGAGGCACAGATACGCAGTATTTT. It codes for CASGTGGGTDTQYF.

In DNA, the CDR3 is TGTGCCAGCAGCTATACGGGATCGAGGGAGACCCAGTACTTC. Amino acid sequence: CASSYTGSRETQYF. V gene TRBV6-1 combines with J gene TRBJ2-5; weak D call: TRBD2 (5 bases). The CDR3 length is 14 residues. The germline V gene has CDR1 MNHNS and CDR2 SASEGT. V was cut by 6 bases and J by 5 bases, with 16 bases left in between.

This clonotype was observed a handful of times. CDR3 DNA sequence: TGCGCCAGCAGCTTGGGGTTTTCCCGACTAGCGGGAGGGCCCGCAGATACGCAGTATTTT. Its protein product is CASSLGFSRLAGGPADTQYF. The chain combines TRBV5-1 with TRBJ2-3; 14 nucleotides align to TRBD2. The CDR3 is made up of 20 amino acids. Trimming removed 0 bases from V and 4 bases from J; junction bases left unmatched: 13. From germline, CDR1 is SGHRS and CDR2 YFSETQ.

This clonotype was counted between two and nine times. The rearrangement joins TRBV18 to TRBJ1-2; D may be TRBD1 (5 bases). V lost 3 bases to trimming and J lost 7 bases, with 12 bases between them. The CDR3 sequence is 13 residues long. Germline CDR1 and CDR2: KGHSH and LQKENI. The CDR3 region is CASSPSQGSGYTF. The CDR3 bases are TGTGCCAGCTCACCTTCCCAGGGCTCTGGCTACACCTTC.

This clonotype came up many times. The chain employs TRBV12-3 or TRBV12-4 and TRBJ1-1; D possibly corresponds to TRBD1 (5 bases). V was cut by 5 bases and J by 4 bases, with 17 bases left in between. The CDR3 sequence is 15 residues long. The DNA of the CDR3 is TGTGCCAGCAGTATACCCCCCGGGGGTCCCACTGAAGCTTTCTTT. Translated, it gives CASSIPPGGPTEAFF.

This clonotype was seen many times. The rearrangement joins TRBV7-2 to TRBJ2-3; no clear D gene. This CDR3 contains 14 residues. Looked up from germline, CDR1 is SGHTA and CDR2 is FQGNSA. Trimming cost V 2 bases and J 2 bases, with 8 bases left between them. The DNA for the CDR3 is TGTGCCAGCAGCTTAAGGCAGCCCACAGATACGCAGTATTTT. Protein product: CASSLRQPTDTQYF.

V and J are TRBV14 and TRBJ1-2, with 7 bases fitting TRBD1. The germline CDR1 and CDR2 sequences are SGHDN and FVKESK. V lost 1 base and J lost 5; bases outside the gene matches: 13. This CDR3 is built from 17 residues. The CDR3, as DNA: TGTGCCAGCAGCCAAGGGGACAGCCAAGGGTTTCGGTATGGCTACACCTTC. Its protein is CASSQGDSQGFRYGYTF.

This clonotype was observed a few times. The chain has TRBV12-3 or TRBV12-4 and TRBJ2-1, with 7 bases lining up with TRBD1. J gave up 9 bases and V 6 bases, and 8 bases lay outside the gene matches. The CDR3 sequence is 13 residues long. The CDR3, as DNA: TGTGCCAGCAGCCCGACAGGGTTCGGTGAGCAGTTCTTC. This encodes CASSPTGFGEQFF.

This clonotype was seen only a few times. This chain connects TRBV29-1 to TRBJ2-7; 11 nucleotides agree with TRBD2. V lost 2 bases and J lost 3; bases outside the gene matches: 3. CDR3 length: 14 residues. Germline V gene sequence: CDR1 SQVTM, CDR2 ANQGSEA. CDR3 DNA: TGCAGCGTTGAATACACTAGCGGGAGCTACGAGCAGTACTTC. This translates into CSVEYTSGSYEQYF.

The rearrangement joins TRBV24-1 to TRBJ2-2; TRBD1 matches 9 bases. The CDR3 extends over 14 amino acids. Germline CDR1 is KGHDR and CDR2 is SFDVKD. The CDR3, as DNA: TGTGCGTCGGCCAGGGACAGGGTTACCGGGGAGCTGTTTTTT. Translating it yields CASARDRVTGELFF.

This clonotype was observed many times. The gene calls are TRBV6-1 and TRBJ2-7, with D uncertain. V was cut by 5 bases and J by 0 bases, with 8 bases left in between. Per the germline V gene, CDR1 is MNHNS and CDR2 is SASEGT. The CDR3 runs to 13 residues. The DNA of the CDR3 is TGTGCCAGCAGTTTAACCTTCTCCTACGAGCAGTACTTC. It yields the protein CASSLTFSYEQYF.

The CDR3 loop is CSARLFGTANTEAFF. The CDR3 nucleotides are TGCAGTGCTAGATTATTCGGGACAGCCAACACTGAAGCTTTCTTT. The rearrangement joins TRBV20-1 to TRBJ1-1; TRBD1 aligns across 7 bases. CDR3 length equals 15 residues. Germline-derived CDR1 and CDR2 are DFQATT and SNEGSKA (reference sequence). Unmatched junction bases numbered 8, after V lost 2 bases and J lost 2 bases.

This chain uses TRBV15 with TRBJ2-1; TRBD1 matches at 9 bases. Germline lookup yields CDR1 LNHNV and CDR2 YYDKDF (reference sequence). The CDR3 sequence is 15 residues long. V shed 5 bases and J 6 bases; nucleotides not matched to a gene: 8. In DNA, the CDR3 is TGTGCCACCAGCTCGCATAAACAGGGGGCCAATGAGCAGTTCTTC. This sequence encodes CATSSHKQGANEQFF. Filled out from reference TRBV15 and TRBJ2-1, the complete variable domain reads DAMVIQNPRYQVTQFGKPVTLSCSQTLNHNVMYWYQQKSSQAPKLLFHYYDKDFNNEADTPDNFQSRRPNTSFCFLDIRSPGLGDTAMYLCATSSHKQGANEQFFGPGTRLTVL.